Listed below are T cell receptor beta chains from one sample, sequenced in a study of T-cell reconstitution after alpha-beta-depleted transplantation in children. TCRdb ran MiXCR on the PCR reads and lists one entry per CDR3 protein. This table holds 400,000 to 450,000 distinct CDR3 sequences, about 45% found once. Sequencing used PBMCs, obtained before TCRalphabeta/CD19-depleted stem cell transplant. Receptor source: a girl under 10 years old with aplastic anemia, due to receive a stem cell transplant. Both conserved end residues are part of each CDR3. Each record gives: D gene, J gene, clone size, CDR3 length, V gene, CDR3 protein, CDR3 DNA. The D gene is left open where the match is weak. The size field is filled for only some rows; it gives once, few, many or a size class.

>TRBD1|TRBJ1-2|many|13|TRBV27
CASSLTGGYGYTF
TGTGCCAGCAGTTTGACAGGGGGCTATGGCTACACCTTC
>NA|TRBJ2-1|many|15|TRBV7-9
CASSPTSGVGNEQFF
TGTGCCAGCAGCCCGACCTCAGGGGTGGGGAATGAGCAGTTCTTC
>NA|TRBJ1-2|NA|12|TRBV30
CAWNQQGGGYTF
TGTGCCTGGAATCAACAGGGCGGAGGCTACACCTTC
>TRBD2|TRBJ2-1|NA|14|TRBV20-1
CSADPSGNYNEQFF
TGCAGTGCAGACCCTAGCGGGAATTACAATGAGCAGTTCTTC
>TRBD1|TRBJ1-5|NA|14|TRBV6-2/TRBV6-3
CASSQGASNQPQHF
TGTGCCAGCTCCCAGGGGGCGAGCAATCAGCCCCAGCATTTT
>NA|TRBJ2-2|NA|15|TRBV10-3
CAISEWGQGTGELFF
TGTGCCATCAGTGAATGGGGGCAGGGCACCGGGGAGCTGTTTTTT
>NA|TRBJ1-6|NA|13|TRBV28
CASSSSDHSPLHF
TGTGCCAGCAGTTCCTCAGACCATTCACCCCTCCACTTT
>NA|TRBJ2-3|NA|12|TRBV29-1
CSVADGMDTQYF
TGCAGCGTAGCGGACGGTATGGATACGCAGTATTTT
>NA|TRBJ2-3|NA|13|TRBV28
CASRGASTDTQYF
TGTGCCAGCAGAGGTGCTAGCACAGATACGCAGTATTTT
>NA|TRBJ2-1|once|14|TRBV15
CATSRDPGSNEQFF
TGTGCCACCAGCAGAGATCCGGGGAGCAATGAGCAGTTCTTC
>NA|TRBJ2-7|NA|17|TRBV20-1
CSARGGLFRDSSYEQYF
TGCAGTGCTAGGGGAGGATTATTCCGGGACAGCTCCTACGAGCAGTACTTC
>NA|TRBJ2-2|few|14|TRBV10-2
CASSESTNTGELFF
TGCGCCAGCAGTGAGTCAACAAACACCGGGGAGCTGTTTTTT
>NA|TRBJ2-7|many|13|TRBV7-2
CASSLEGLYEQYF
TGTGCCAGCAGCTTAGAGGGTCTTTACGAGCAGTACTTC
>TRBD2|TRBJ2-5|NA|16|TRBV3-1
CASSPTSGGPQETQYF
TGTGCCAGCAGCCCGACTAGCGGGGGGCCCCAAGAGACCCAGTACTTC
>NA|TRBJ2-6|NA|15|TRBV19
CASSIGPSGANVLTF
TGTGCCAGTAGTATAGGTCCCTCTGGGGCCAACGTCCTGACTTTC
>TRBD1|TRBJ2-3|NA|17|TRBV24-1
CATSGETGDFSTDTQYF
TGTGCCACCAGTGGTGAGACAGGGGATTTTAGCACAGATACGCAGTATTTT
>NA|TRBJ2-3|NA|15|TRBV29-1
CSVEDLGIATDTQYF
TGCAGCGTTGAAGATCTTGGGATCGCCACAGATACGCAGTATTTT
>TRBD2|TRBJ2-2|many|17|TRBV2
CASSLGLAGGRTGELFF
TGTGCCAGCAGTCTTGGACTAGCGGGAGGTAGAACCGGGGAGCTGTTTTTT
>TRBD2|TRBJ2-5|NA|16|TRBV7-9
CASSRPSSGGWETQYF
TGTGCCAGCAGCCGACCCTCCAGCGGGGGGTGGGAGACCCAGTACTTC
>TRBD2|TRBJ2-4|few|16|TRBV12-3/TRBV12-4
CASSFSPLAGEGIQYF
TGTGCCAGCAGTTTTTCCCCGCTAGCGGGAGAAGGCATTCAGTACTTC
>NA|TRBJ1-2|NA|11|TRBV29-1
CSATWGYTYTF
TGCAGCGCGACGTGGGGTTATACCTACACCTTC
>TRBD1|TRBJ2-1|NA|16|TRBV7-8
CASSLAQGQGYSEQFF
TGTGCCAGCAGCTTAGCGCAGGGACAGGGCTACAGTGAGCAGTTCTTC
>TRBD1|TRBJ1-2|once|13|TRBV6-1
CASKPGTDYGYTF
TGTGCCAGCAAACCCGGGACAGACTATGGCTACACCTTC
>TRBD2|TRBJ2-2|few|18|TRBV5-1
CASSLIPTSGVNTGELFF
TGCGCCAGCAGCTTGATTCCCACTAGCGGGGTTAACACCGGGGAGCTGTTTTTT
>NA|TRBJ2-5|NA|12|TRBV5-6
CASSLWSETQYF
TGTGCCAGCAGCTTGTGGTCAGAGACCCAGTACTTC
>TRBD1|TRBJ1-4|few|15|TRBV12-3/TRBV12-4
CASSSRQGLNEKLFF
TGTGCCAGCAGTTCCCGACAGGGGCTTAATGAAAAACTGTTTTTT
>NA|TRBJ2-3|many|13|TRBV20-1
CSARVRRPDTQYF
TGCAGTGCTAGAGTCCGGAGGCCAGATACGCAGTATTTT
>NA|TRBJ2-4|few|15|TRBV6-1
CASSQQRGYGNIQYF
TGTGCCAGCAGTCAACAAAGAGGGTACGGAAACATTCAGTACTTC
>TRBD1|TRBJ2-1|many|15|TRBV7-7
CASSRGTGGKNEQFF
TGTGCTAGCAGCCGCGGGACAGGGGGCAAGAATGAGCAGTTCTTC
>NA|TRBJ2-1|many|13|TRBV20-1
CSPRDGFTSEQFF
TGCAGTCCCCGGGACGGATTTACGTCTGAGCAGTTCTTC
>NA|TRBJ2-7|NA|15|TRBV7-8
CASSLGPQVSYEQYF
TGTGCCAGCAGCTTAGGCCCACAGGTCTCCTACGAGCAGTACTTC
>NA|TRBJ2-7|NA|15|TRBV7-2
CASSLEGLAPYEQYF
TGTGCCAGCAGCTTAGAGGGACTGGCTCCCTACGAGCAGTACTTC
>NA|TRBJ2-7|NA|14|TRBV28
CASSQPGGGDEQYF
TGTGCCAGCAGTCAACCGGGTGGGGGCGACGAGCAGTACTTC
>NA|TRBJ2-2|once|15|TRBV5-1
CASSVGQLEPGELFF
TGCGCCAGCAGCGTTGGACAGTTAGAGCCCGGGGAGCTGTTTTTT
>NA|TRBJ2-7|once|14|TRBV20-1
CSQSGSGPPYEQYF
TGCAGCCAGTCGGGAAGCGGGCCCCCCTACGAGCAGTACTTC
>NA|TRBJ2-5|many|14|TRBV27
CASSREGAQETQYF
TGTGCCAGCAGTAGGGAGGGGGCCCAAGAGACCCAGTACTTC
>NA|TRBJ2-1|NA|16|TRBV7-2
CASSFQPGTLFNEQFF
TGTGCCAGCAGCTTCCAACCCGGGACTTTGTTCAATGAGCAGTTCTTC
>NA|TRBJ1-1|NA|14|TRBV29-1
CSVVIGRGYTEAFF
TGCAGCGTTGTAATTGGCCGAGGGTACACTGAAGCTTTCTTT
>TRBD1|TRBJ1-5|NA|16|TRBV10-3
CATQGGTGASNQPQHF
TGTGCCACCCAAGGCGGGACAGGGGCTAGCAATCAGCCCCAGCATTTT
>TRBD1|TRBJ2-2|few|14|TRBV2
CARGGQGPSGELFF
TGTGCCAGGGGGGGACAGGGTCCCTCCGGGGAGCTGTTTTTT
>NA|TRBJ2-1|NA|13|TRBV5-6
CASYYSSYNEQFF
TGTGCCAGCTATTACAGCTCCTACAATGAGCAGTTCTTC
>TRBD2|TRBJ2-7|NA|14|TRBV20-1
CSARRTSGGYEQYF
TGCAGTGCTAGACGCACTAGCGGGGGCTACGAGCAGTACTTC
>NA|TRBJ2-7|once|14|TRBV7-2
CASSPRWESYEQYF
TGTGCCAGCAGCCCCAGGTGGGAGTCCTACGAGCAGTACTTC
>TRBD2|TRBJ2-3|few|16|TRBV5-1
CASTLGGLGLSDTQYF
TGCGCCAGCACCCTAGGGGGACTAGGTTTGTCAGATACGCAGTATTTT
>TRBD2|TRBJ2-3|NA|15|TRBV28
CASSPQRGPTDTQYF
TGTGCCAGCAGTCCTCAGCGGGGGCCCACAGATACGCAGTATTTT
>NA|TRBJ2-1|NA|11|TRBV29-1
CSVETRREQFF
TGCAGCGTTGAAACGCGAAGGGAGCAGTTCTTC
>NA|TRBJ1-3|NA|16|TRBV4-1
CASSSPTSVSGNTIYF
TGCGCCAGCAGCTCCCCGACATCAGTCTCTGGAAACACCATATATTTT
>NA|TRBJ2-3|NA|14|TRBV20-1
CSARDMGDTDTQYF
TGCAGTGCTAGAGATATGGGGGACACAGATACGCAGTATTTT
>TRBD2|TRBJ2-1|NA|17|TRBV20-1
CSARGSTSGMAYNEQFF
TGCAGTGCTAGGGGCTCGACTAGCGGGATGGCTTACAATGAGCAGTTCTTC
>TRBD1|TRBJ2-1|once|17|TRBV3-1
CASSPSIRQGKNNEQFF
TGTGCCAGCAGCCCGTCAATCAGACAGGGGAAAAACAATGAGCAGTTCTTC
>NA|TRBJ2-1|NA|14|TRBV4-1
CASSQKTDYNEQFF
TGCGCCAGCAGCCAAAAGACAGACTACAATGAGCAGTTCTTC
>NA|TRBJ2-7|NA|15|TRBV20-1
CSARDHGQPIYEQYF
TGCAGTGCTAGAGATCACGGACAGCCGATCTACGAGCAGTACTTC
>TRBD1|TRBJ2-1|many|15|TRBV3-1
CASSHGQGSGNEQFF
TGTGCCAGCAGCCACGGACAGGGTAGTGGGAATGAGCAGTTCTTC
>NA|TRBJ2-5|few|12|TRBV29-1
CSGARYQETQYF
TGCAGCGGGGCCCGATACCAAGAGACCCAGTACTTC
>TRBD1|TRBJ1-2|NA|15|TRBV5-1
CASSEQGVRNYGYTF
TGCGCCAGCAGCGAACAGGGGGTACGGAACTATGGCTACACCTTC
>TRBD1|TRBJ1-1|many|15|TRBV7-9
CASSLPNRGNTEAFF
TGTGCCAGCAGCTTGCCAAACAGGGGAAACACTGAAGCTTTCTTT
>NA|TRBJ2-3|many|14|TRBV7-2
CASSLEGTQIAQYF
TGTGCCAGCAGCTTAGAGGGCACCCAAATTGCGCAGTATTTT
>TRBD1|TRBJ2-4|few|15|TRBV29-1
CSGTGGDLAKNIQYF
TGCAGCGGGACAGGGGGAGATCTAGCCAAAAACATTCAGTACTTC
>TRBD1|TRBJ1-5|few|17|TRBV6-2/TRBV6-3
CASSYSKGQELGQPQHF
TGTGCCAGCAGTTACTCGAAGGGACAGGAACTCGGGCAGCCCCAGCATTTT
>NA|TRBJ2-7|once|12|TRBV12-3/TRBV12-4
CASKLEPYEQYF
TGTGCCAGCAAGCTCGAACCGTACGAGCAGTACTTC